The source of this T cell receptor (beta chain) is a study of beta chain features in type 1 diabetes (dated 2018 in TCRdb). Study-level background: Mean age, gender distribution, total cell number and subset yield were not different between patients and healthy donors. Regulatory and stem cell-like memory subsets were obtained from only 8 patients and roughly eight healthy donors, while naive and central memory subsets were obtained from all 30 or so donors. A total of 107,917,701 sorted cells were examined across all samples, and the number of cells per subset was strongly correlated with RNA yield. The study compared TCRB repertoires of sorted circulating CD4+ T cell subsets between recently diagnosed type 1 diabetes patients and matched healthy donors.

From each donor, a single peripheral blood sample of approximately 110 mL on average was drawn into heparinised tubes. Naive, central memory, regulatory and stem cell-like memory CD4+ T cells were sorted on a BD FACSAria II using a panel including CD45RO, CCR7, CD25, CD127, CD95 and CD27. A purity above 98% was achieved for all sorted populations. PBMCs were isolated immediately by Lymphoprep density gradient centrifugation and stained directly without culture. So that batch effects would be minimized, each experiment stained and sorted samples in pairs, pairing one healthy donor with one patient. All of the isolated RNA was reverse transcribed with the High Capacity cDNA Reverse Transcription Kit, so expressed TCRB transcripts were sequenced. Naive, central memory and regulatory T cell samples underwent deep immunoSEQ sequencing, averaging about 3.5 million total reads per sample. After sorted cells were lysed in RLT buffer, RNA was extracted with DNase-treated RNeasy Micro or Mini kits, with the choice depending on cell number. To prevent cross-contamination, each cell subset was processed individually, whereas patient and healthy donor samples were processed jointly. Using the immunoSEQ multiplex PCR, TCRB sequences were amplified from cDNA into 87-bp fragments spanning the CDR3 region. Sequencing of the amplicons was performed on the Illumina HiSeq platform. The authors' pipeline ran thus. PCR bias was corrected computationally using synthetic template baselines, and reads within Hamming distance 2 were collapsed, with unmergeable singletons discarded. Reads were aligned against IMGT so that V, D and J genes, CDR3 length and insertions or deletions at six rearrangement sites could be assigned. Within each subset, clonotype counts were normalized to sorted cell number, and only after that were true diversity and Gini coefficients computed with the tcR R package. The overlap coefficient, calculated on TCRB nucleotide sequences, was used to measure repertoire sharing. As a proxy for the pre-selection repertoire, out-of-frame TCRB sequences from naive cells were analyzed. Drawn from immuneACCESS, this table holds only the in-frame rearrangements with V and J called that TCRdb kept. Clones are partly lost; checked studies trace under half to an unresolved V gene and leave the rest unexplained. V and J calls plus clone size are reproduced from that table; the DNA served to infer D and trimming. Counted in this sample were about 350,000 clones; roughly a fifth of them appeared once. About 0.045% of the sample is in the top ten clones.

Trimmed from V: 4 bases; trimmed from J: 8 bases; junction bases lacking a gene match: 11. The CDR3 measures 15 amino acids from cysteine to phenylalanine. Of all the DNA, just the CDR3 is kept, 45 bases in frame from base 1. In the germline V gene, CDR1 corresponds to SGHRS and CDR2 to YFSETQ. Overall study results and their limits: Because cDNA was sequenced instead of genomic DNA, highly expressing activated cells could be over-represented, though the groups showed no difference in activation or CD3 levels. At VDJ recombination sites, patients with type 1 diabetes made fewer insertions and deleted more nucleotides, a pattern implying thymic rearrangement abnormalities. PCR might favor shorter templates, but patient and control samples were amplified and corrected together, so any skew would affect both groups equally. The naive, central memory and regulatory TCRB repertoires appeared to resemble one another more closely among patients than among healthy donors. A moderate but significant shortening of TCRB CDR3 length was observed in type 1 diabetes patients in all four CD4+ subsets. Because the HLA sub-analyses included only small numbers of individuals, any influence of HLA type on TCRB rearrangement was left unresolved.

As concerns this clone: The clone's antigen remains unknown. Per-nucleotide qualities are absent, and no much larger clonotype sits a single base away.

The chain is made from TRBV5-1 and TRBJ1-4, with 7 bases in between that match TRBD1. The sequence came from a woman aged 18-30 years in good health. The sequenced sample consisted of naive CD4+ T cells from blood. Reading the label with the study, this specimen's cell subset or site is: true naive CD4+ T cells. The DNA is as follows: TGCGCCAGCAGCACGTCCGCGTTACAGGGGGAAAAACTGTTTTTT. The encoded protein is CASSTSALQGEKLFF.